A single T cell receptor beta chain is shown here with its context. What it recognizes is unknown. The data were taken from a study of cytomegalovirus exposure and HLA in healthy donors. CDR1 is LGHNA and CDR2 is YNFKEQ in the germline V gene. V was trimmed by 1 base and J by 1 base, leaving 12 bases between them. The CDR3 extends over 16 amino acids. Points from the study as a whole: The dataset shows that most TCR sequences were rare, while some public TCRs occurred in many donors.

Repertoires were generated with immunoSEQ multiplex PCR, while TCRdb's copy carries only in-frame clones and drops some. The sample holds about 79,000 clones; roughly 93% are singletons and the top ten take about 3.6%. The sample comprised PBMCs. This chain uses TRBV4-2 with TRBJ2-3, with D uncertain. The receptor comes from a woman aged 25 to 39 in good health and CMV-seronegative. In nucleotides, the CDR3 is TGTGCCAGCAGCCAAGGTCCAGCGAAAGGCACAGATACGCAGTATTTT. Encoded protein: CASSQGPAKGTDTQYF.